Below, 25 T cell receptor beta chains from the same sample are listed, as sequenced in a study of blood T cell repertoires in COVID-19. Sequencing used immunoSEQ multiplex PCR; TCRdb keeps in-frame clones, though not all of them. The sample gives roughly 50,000 clones, around four fifths of which show up once; 10% to 15% is in the top ten. Specimen: peripheral blood. The receptor source for this set is a woman aged 80 or older with acute or convalescent COVID-19.

The chain uses TRBV6-4 and TRBJ1-2; 12 nucleotides match TRBD1. The V and J ends lost 6 bases and 8 bases, in that order; junction bases with no gene match: 7. The CDR3 covers 14 residues. CDR1 and CDR2 (germline): MRHNA, SNTAGT. The CDR3 coding sequence is TGTGCCAGCAGGCCCGGGACAGGGGGCGCGGGCTACACCTTC. This sequence encodes CASRPGTGGAGYTF.

The genes are TRBV5-1 and TRBJ2-3, with TRBD1 matching 7 bases. The V gene end was trimmed by 4 bases and the J gene end by 5 bases; junction bases not matched to a gene: 7. There are 14 residues in the CDR3. Germline values: CDR1 SGHRS, CDR2 YFSETQ. The CDR3 coding sequence is TGCGCCAGCAGCGACATACAGGGGAAAGATACGCAGTATTTT. Its translation: CASSDIQGKDTQYF.

The rearrangement links TRBV3-1 (or the pseudogene TRBV3-2) to TRBJ1-2, with no clear D. The V and J ends lost 0 bases and 7 bases respectively, with 9 bases between them. This CDR3 is built from 13 residues. Per the germline V gene, CDR1 is LGHDT and CDR2 is YNNKEL (reference sequence). This chain's CDR3 is CASSQDLTGGYTF. The CDR3 bases are TGTGCCAGCAGCCAAGATCTTACCGGTGGCTACACCTTC.

This clone came up once. The chain links TRBV27 to TRBJ2-7; TRBD1 is a possible D gene (5 bases). The CDR3 is 15 amino acids. V was trimmed by 5 bases and J by 0 bases, leaving 14 bases between them. Germline V lookup: CDR1 MNHEY, CDR2 SMNVEV (reference sequence). The CDR3 sequence: CASSPLGDSSYEQYF. The CDR3 DNA follows: TGTGCCAGCAGTCCCTTAGGGGATTCCTCCTACGAGCAGTACTTC.

The chain joins TRBV7-9 to TRBJ1-4; 8 nucleotides agree with TRBD1. The germline V gene has CDR1 SEHNR and CDR2 FQNEAQ (reference sequence). The trim removed 4 bases at V and 5 bases at J, leaving 3 bases unmatched. This CDR3 has 14 residues. The CDR3 reads CASSSGTGNEKLFF. DNA for the CDR3: TGTGCCAGCAGCTCCGGGACAGGAAATGAAAAACTGTTTTTT.

The chain joins TRBV5-1 to TRBJ1-4; 8 bases map to TRBD1. The CDR3 consists of 15 residues. V was clipped by 1 base and J by 8 bases; unmatched bases: 7. The germline V gene encodes CDR1 SGHRS and CDR2 YFSETQ. The CDR3 sequence: CASSLRQGAEEKLFF. CDR3 nucleotide sequence: TGCGCCAGCAGCTTGCGGCAGGGGGCTGAAGAAAAACTGTTTTTT.

In the case of this clone: Other DNA variants within this sample encode the same CDR3. The chain links TRBV3-1 (or the pseudogene TRBV3-2) to TRBJ1-1; D is uncertain. The CDR3 is 14 residues long. CDR1 is LGHDT, CDR2 YNNKEL, per germline (reference sequence). The germline V and J ends were trimmed by 2 bases and 1 base, with 8 bases remaining between them. The DNA for the CDR3 is TGTGCCAGCAGCCAAACCGGGTCGAACACTGAAGCTTTCTTT. As protein: CASSQTGSNTEAFF.

The rearrangement links TRBV7-2 to TRBJ2-6; D not certain. Per the germline V gene, CDR1 is SGHTA and CDR2 is FQGNSA. V was clipped by 5 bases and J by 3 bases, with 11 bases between them. The CDR3 spans 15 residues. CDR3 DNA sequence: TGTGCCAGCAGCCCGGGTATAGTTGGGGCCAACGTCCTGACTTTC. Translating it yields CASSPGIVGANVLTF.

The chain has TRBV7-2 and TRBJ2-3; 12 nucleotides match TRBD2. This CDR3 comprises 17 residues. CDR1 and CDR2 from the germline V gene are SGHTA and FQGNSA. Trimming removed 0 bases from V and 2 bases from J; junction bases left unmatched: 3. The CDR3 protein is CASSLASSGGATDTQYF. The CDR3 DNA sequence: TGTGCCAGCAGCTTAGCGTCTAGCGGGGGGGCCACAGATACGCAGTATTTT.

This clone was found once. This chain links TRBV14 with TRBJ1-6; 7 positions agree with TRBD1. This CDR3 is built from 15 residues. CDR1 and CDR2 from the germline V gene are SGHDN and FVKESK. Unmatched junction bases numbered 11, after V lost 2 bases and J lost 13 bases. The CDR3 here is CASSQSRDSNTPLHF. The CDR3 region has the DNA TGTGCCAGCAGCCAATCCCGGGACAGCAATACGCCCCTCCACTTT.

This chain joins TRBV27 and TRBJ2-2; the D is unclear. V lost 6 bases and J 4 bases, leaving 9 bases between the germline ends. Germline CDR1 is MNHEY and CDR2 is SMNVEV (reference sequence). The CDR3 has 13 residues. The CDR3 DNA sequence: TGTGCCAGCAGACAGCTGCCCACCGGGGAGCTGTTTTTT. Translation gives CASRQLPTGELFF.

This clone is a singleton in its sample. The gene calls are TRBV6-5 and TRBJ1-1, with TRBD1 matching 8 bases. Germline CDR1 MNHEY, CDR2 SVGAGI. The CDR3 has 11 residues. Trimming at V came to 10 bases and at J to 3 bases, leaving 1 base not matched to a gene. The CDR3 region is CATQGDTEAFF. CDR3 DNA: TGTGCCACACAGGGGGACACTGAAGCTTTCTTT.

The J gene is TRBJ2-2, the V gene TRBV9, with D uncertain. The germline V gene encodes CDR1 SGDLS and CDR2 YYNGEE. V was cut by 0 bases and J by 6 bases, with 12 bases left in between. This CDR3 has 15 amino acids. The CDR3 region is CASSVEPFEAGELFF. CDR3 sequence (DNA): TGTGCCAGCAGCGTAGAACCCTTTGAGGCCGGGGAGCTGTTTTTT.

V usage is TRBV7-3 and J usage is TRBJ2-3; weak D call: TRBD2 (5 bases). Germline CDR1 reads SGHTA; CDR2 reads FQGTGA. This CDR3 comprises 15 residues. Deletions cut 5 bases from V and 4 bases from J, with 16 bases between. CDR3 sequence: CASSPGLLGADTQYF. The CDR3 region has the DNA TGTGCCAGCAGCCCCGGACTGCTTGGGGCAGATACGCAGTATTTT.

This clone was observed a few times. The V gene is TRBV5-1, the J gene TRBJ2-1, with a tentative D call TRBD1 (6 bases). The ends were cut back, 4 bases at V and 7 bases at J, with 15 bases in the middle. CDR1 and CDR2 (germline): SGHRS, YFSETQ. The CDR3 runs 14 residues. In DNA form, the CDR3 reads TGCGCCAGCAGCCCCCCAGGGGTCAGGAATGAGCAGTTCTTC. Translating gives CASSPPGVRNEQFF. Supplemented by reference TRBV5-1 and TRBJ2-1, the full variable domain reads KAGVTQTPRYLIKTRGQQVTLSCSPISGHRSVSWYQQTPGQGLQFLFEYFSETQRNKGNFPGRFSGRQFSNSRSEMNVSTLELGDSALYLCASSPPGVRNEQFFGPGTRLTVL.

The rearrangement uses TRBV3-1 (or the pseudogene TRBV3-2) and TRBJ2-1, with D hard to call. CDR3 size: 16 residues. The V and J ends lost 0 bases and 0 bases respectively, with 9 bases between them. Germline V gene data show CDR1 as LGHDT and CDR2 as YNNKEL (reference sequence). The CDR3 spells CASSQDTLSSYNEQFF. The CDR3 bases are TGTGCCAGCAGCCAAGATACCCTCAGCTCCTACAATGAGCAGTTCTTC.

J is TRBJ1-5 and V is TRBV20-1, with TRBD1 as a possible D gene (6 bases). The ends were cut back, 3 bases at V and 3 bases at J, with 15 bases in the middle. CDR3 length: 15 residues. Germline values: CDR1 DFQATT, CDR2 SNEGSKA (reference sequence). As DNA, the CDR3 is TGCAGTGCTAGTTCACAACAGGGTTACAATCAGCCCCAGCATTTT. Its protein is CSASSQQGYNQPQHF.

The chain carries TRBV27 and TRBJ1-5, with 7 nucleotides matching TRBD1. Germline V gene sequence: CDR1 MNHEY, CDR2 SMNVEV (reference sequence). The V segment lost 0 bases and the J segment 7 bases; nucleotides outside the gene matches: 9. The CDR3 loop spans 16 amino acids. The CDR3 bases are TGTGCCAGCAGTTTATCTTGGACAGGCCCCGGACAGCCCCAGCATTTT. This codes for CASSLSWTGPGQPQHF.

The V and J genes are TRBV5-1 and TRBJ2-3; 8 bases are shared with TRBD2. Unmatched junction bases numbered 8, after V lost 0 bases and J lost 5 bases. This CDR3 contains 16 residues. Germline V gene data show CDR1 as SGHRS and CDR2 as YFSETQ. The CDR3 DNA sequence: TGCGCCAGCAGCTTGGCCACGGGGGGGCAGGGAGATACGCAGTATTTT. Its translation is CASSLATGGQGDTQYF.

The chain recombines TRBV2 with TRBJ2-7; D perhaps matches TRBD1 (6 bases). The CDR3 runs to 15 residues. Germline V gives CDR1 SNHLY, CDR2 FYNNEI. The V and J ends lost 1 base and 3 bases respectively, with 13 bases between them. As DNA, the CDR3 is TGTGCCAGCAGTGAAGGGCAGGGGAAGTACTACGAGCAGTACTTC. As protein: CASSEGQGKYYEQYF.

The rearrangement joins TRBV19 to TRBJ2-7; 9 nucleotides line up with TRBD1. V trimming: 5 bases; J trimming: 4 bases; junction bases outside the gene matches: 9. There are 15 residues in the CDR3. Germline CDR1 reads LNHDA; CDR2 reads SQIVND (reference sequence). This chain's CDR3 is CASSASGTGFYEQYF. The CDR3 DNA reads TGTGCCAGTAGTGCCTCCGGGACAGGGTTTTACGAGCAGTACTTC.

This clone was observed a handful of times. The rearrangement uses TRBV5-1 and TRBJ1-6; maybe TRBD1 (6 bases). Trimming pared 1 base from V and 5 bases from J, leaving 10 bases between. Germline V gene data show CDR1 as SGHRS and CDR2 as YFSETQ. The length of the CDR3 is 15 residues. The CDR3 DNA reads as TGCGCCAGCAGCTTGAGCCAGGGGAATAATTCACCCCTCCACTTT. Translating it yields CASSLSQGNNSPLHF.

Here the CDR3 reads CASSWGGTVGYTF. CDR3 DNA: TGTGCCAGCAGCTGGGGGGGGACGGTCGGCTACACCTTC. The gene calls are TRBV5-4 and TRBJ1-2; weak D call: TRBD1 (5 bases). The CDR3 loop spans 13 amino acids. V lost 3 bases and J 8 bases, leaving 14 bases between the germline ends. Per germline, CDR1 SGHNT and CDR2 YYREEE (reference sequence).

Here the CDR3 DNA reads TGTGCCAGCAGCCCAGAGAGCGGGGGGGCGTACTACGAGCAGTACTTC. It specifies CASSPESGGAYYEQYF. The chain is built from TRBV5-4 and TRBJ2-7, with TRBD2 matching 10 bases. The V gene's germline CDR1 is SGHNT and CDR2 YYREEE (reference sequence). After removal of 4 bases from V and 3 bases from J, the junction contained 10 bases not matched to a gene. This CDR3 has 16 residues. Complete variable domain (other parts from reference TRBV5-4 and TRBJ2-7): ETGVTQSPTHLIKTRGQQVTLRCSSQSGHNTVSWYQQALGQGPQFIFQYYREEENGRGNFPPRFSGLQFPNYSSELNVNALELDDSALYLCASSPESGGAYYEQYFGPGTRLTVT.

This clone came up once. The J gene is TRBJ1-1, the V gene TRBV30; 7 nucleotides align to TRBD1. Trimming at V came to 4 bases and at J to 0 bases, leaving 8 bases not matched to a gene. The CDR3 has 15 amino acids. Germline lookup yields CDR1 GTSNPN and CDR2 SVGIG (reference sequence). CDR3 sequence reads: CAWIRGDGLNTEAFF. In DNA form, the CDR3 reads TGTGCCTGGATCAGGGGGGACGGCTTGAACACTGAAGCTTTCTTT.